This T cell receptor beta chain stems from a study of OX40 agonist ivuxolimab in advanced cancers. With respect to the entire study: Ivuxolimab, which targeted the costimulatory receptor OX40 (CD134), was an agonistic, fully human IgG2 monoclonal antibody. Intravenous ivuxolimab was administered to patients every 2 weeks at six dose levels: 0.01, 0.1, 0.3, 1.5, 3 and 10 mg/kg. Among the approximately 54 dose-escalation patients, some 20 had hepatocellular carcinoma, approximately 15 melanoma, 9 renal cell carcinoma and 9 head and neck cancer. In the dose-escalation cohort, more than 75% of patients were male, and the mean age was about 55 years, with a range of 23 to 79. Patients were allowed to have had prior anti-PD-1, anti-PD-L1 or anti-CTLA-4 therapy, and roughly 40% of the dose-escalation patients had been treated with checkpoint inhibitors. Partial responses occurred in three dose-escalation patients: two with cutaneous melanoma and one with hepatocellular carcinoma. Peripheral TCRbeta sequencing was intended to test whether TCR sequence diversity was altered and clonal T-cell expansion was caused by ivuxolimab. The paper covers the monotherapy dose-escalation part of the phase I ivuxolimab trial, which included N of about 56 patients.

Beyond this particular receptor, the publication reports: The antigen specificity of the clonally expanded peripheral T cells was not determined. In the 0.1-3.0 mg/kg groups, partial responders were among the patients with the lowest normalized peripheral clonal expansion, particularly in CD8+ T cells. On average, CD8+ T cells showed more expanded clones than CD4+ T cells after ivuxolimab. Low levels of normalized T-cell clonal expansion were also shown by some nonresponding patients. At doses of 0.1 to 3.0 mg/kg, clonal expansion of both CD4+ and CD8+ T cells in blood was seen between baseline and week 6.

For sequencing of the TCRbeta CDR3 region, genomic DNA was extracted from the sorted cells. TCRbeta CDR3 regions were sequenced using the immunoSEQ Assay. What TCRdb holds here is the immuneACCESS table cut down to in-frame rearrangements. Part of the clones is not present; checked against another copy, under half of the missing clones reflect an unresolved V gene, and the others are unexplained. The sample table contains about 38,000 clones; only one count was recorded for 65% to 80% of them. 9.5% to 10% of the sample is taken by the ten largest. CDR1 and CDR2 were assigned from the germline V gene as SGHRS and YFSETQ. Deletion took 1 base off V and 4 bases off J, with a span of 15 bases between the germline ends. The CDR3 has 16 amino acids, counting the end cysteine and phenylalanine. The retained sequence is limited to the CDR3, 48 bases, with the frame set at the first base. As for this clone: Its target antigen remains unknown. Per-base quality was not reported, and no clone a single base away is much larger than it.

The trial excluded patients who had a history of autoimmune disease or who were on systemic immunosuppression. Peripheral blood for TCR sequencing was collected from all dose cohorts at baseline, on cycle 4 day 1, and on cycle 7 day 1. Samples were obtained from an open-label, multicenter, first-in-human phase I dose-escalation trial of ivuxolimab. Adults with locally advanced or metastatic head and neck squamous cell, hepatocellular, melanoma or renal cell carcinoma were enrolled in the trial. Before TCR sequencing, CD4+ T cells and CD8+ T cells from peripheral blood were sorted into separate populations.

The rearrangement combines TRBV5-1 with TRBJ2-1, with the D gene not confidently named. The sample in question was CD4+ or CD8+ T cells sorted from blood, obtained in a trial of the OX40 agonist ivuxolimab. The source of this sequence is an adult with an advanced solid tumor such as melanoma, head and neck, liver or kidney cancer. The DNA sequence is given as TGCGCCAGCAGCTTGATTGGTCCCCCTTCATACAATGAGCAGTTCTTC. Translated, this gives CASSLIGPPSYNEQFF.